This TCR beta chain originates from a study of cytomegalovirus exposure and HLA in healthy donors. Study-wide context: The approximately 120 validation repertoires, a later analysis reported, used the same platform as the approximately 670 repertoires from the first cohort. Overall study results and limits: Overall, some 160 TCR beta chains were annotated as cytomegalovirus-associated. As confirmed in vitro, three CMV-associated chains were specific for CMV antigens. The study found most TCR sequences rare, yet found some public TCRs in many donors.

Some clones are missing from TCRdb's copy, which holds only in-frame ones; the method was immunoSEQ multiplex PCR. The sample yields approximately 97,000 clones, roughly 95% seen once. This clone was found once. Its target is not known. Trimming removed 3 bases from V and 7 bases from J; junction bases left unmatched: 3. The CDR3 spans 14 residues. Germline V gene data show CDR1 as MGHRA and CDR2 as YSYEKL. This rearrangement joins TRBV4-1 to TRBJ1-4; TRBD1 aligns across 9 bases. The sequence was collected from a woman aged 18-29 years in good health and CMV-seronegative. Sample: PBMCs. CDR3 region: CASSQSGQGEKLFF. In nucleotides, the CDR3 is TGCGCCAGCAGCCAGTCGGGACAGGGTGAAAAACTGTTTTTT.